Detailed here is one T cell receptor (beta chain). This clone's antigen is unknown. The missing CDR3 end, 3 residues past where the read stops, is filled in from the germline J gene. Every participant had a single incident cervical HPV16 infection, and prevalent HPV16 infections were excluded. Cervical HPV DNA was detected by MY09/MY11 PCR and genotyped by dot-blot hybridization. Roughly 16 mL of heparinized blood were centrifuged, and the buffy coat was split into aliquots, frozen at -30 degrees C, and then kept at -80 degrees C. QIAGEN kits were used to extract genomic DNA from the buffy coat specimens. Reading the germline V gene (reference sequence) gives CDR1 LNHDA and CDR2 SQIVND. Taken from cysteine to phenylalanine, the CDR3 has 15 residues. The DNA has 36 bases, all within the CDR3, and is read from base 1. V trim: 5 bases; J trim: 1 base; unmatched bases: 4. This record comes from a study of T cells in women clearing cervical HPV infection (dated by TCRdb to the late 2010s). Turning to the overall study: Cases were about two dozen women with histologically confirmed HPV16-related CIN3 or worse, including a couple of invasive cancers. Since only a few of the women had HLA typing available, the possibility that HLA type was acting as a confounder could not be ruled out. For cases, the median interval between lesion detection and blood sampling was more than 130 days, with an interquartile range of roughly 80 to 200 days. Controls were around 23 women whose single incident HPV16 infection cleared within 12 months without precancer or cancer developing. Cases and controls were matched on age within five years and on year of sample collection. Cases had a median age of about 34 years and controls had a median age of around 40, with no significant differences in baseline characteristics. Blood from cases was collected at the visit where the lesion was first found, while blood from controls was collected once the infection could no longer be detected. In the parent cohort, about 10,000 women aged 18 or older were enrolled in Guanacaste, Costa Rica, during about 1992 to 1994 and were followed for roughly 7 years. The exploratory proof-of-principle case-control study was nested within the Guanacaste HPV Natural History Study in Costa Rica and compared TCR repertoires across cervical HPV16 outcomes. Five blinded duplicates per group were added as quality controls, giving about 60 samples: some 50 participants and 10 replicates.

Using the immunoSEQ assay, multiplex PCR amplified TCR beta CDR3 regions from an average of 1200 ng of genomic DNA per sample. To correct primer bias, the assay used a complete synthetic TCR repertoire to set an amplification baseline. Amplicons were sequenced on the Illumina platform. As for how the authors treated the data: Sequences were error-corrected by clustering with frequency ratios and a modified nearest-neighbor algorithm, then analyzed in the immunoSEQ Analyzer with IMGT gene definitions. At each rarefaction depth, TCR richness and evenness were averaged across 20 rarefaction repeats, and samples with fewer sequences than that depth were excluded. Wilcoxon rank sum tests with FDR correction were used to compare V, D and J gene relative abundances between the groups. In the blinded duplicates, the intraclass correlation was roughly 96% for TCR richness and averaged about 80% across 66 gene segments. TCRdb retrieved this table from immuneACCESS and kept in-frame rearrangements only. Not all clones are present; in checked studies, unresolved V genes account for under half, and no reason is known for the remainder. D and trimming come from the DNA, and the V and J calls and clone size come from that table. The data table for this sample lists tens of thousands of clones. The top ten clonotypes cover approximately 1.5% of the sample.

Here is what the overall study found, with its caveats: Random forest classifiers combining richness and V gene abundances distinguished cases from controls with an estimated AUC of approximately 0.83. Lower TRBV6-7 relative abundance was observed in cases than in controls (0.11% versus 0.16%; Bonferroni P = 0.0008). CIN3+ cases had significantly higher TCR repertoire richness than controls across sequencing depths, but evenness did not differ between the groups. Because of the cross-sectional design, the study could not determine whether the associations came before infection or resulted from infection, and neither effector/memory subsets nor HPV-specific T cells were isolated. Because T-cell numbers per sample were unknown, differences in richness could reflect varying T-cell content rather than repertoire biology.

The rearranged chain carries TRBV19 and TRBJ2-7; TRBD2 lines up with 11 middle nucleotides. Sequencing was carried out using blood buffy coat. The clonotype was recovered from a woman aged 18 to 75 with a cervical HPV16 infection that either progressed to CIN3+ or cleared (not recorded which). The DNA read from the CDR3 is TGTGCCAGTAGTTCCGGGACTAGCGGTTCCTACGAG. This sequence encodes CASSSGTSGSYE. The CDR3 in full is CASSSGTSGSYEQYF.